The text below deals with one TCR beta chain. Its antigen is still unknown. Sequencing was performed with immunoSEQ multiplex PCR; in TCRdb, only in-frame clones are kept and a portion is missing. The table shows 90,000 to 150,000 clones, with about nine tenths occurring only once. Trimming at V came to 4 bases and at J to 8 bases, leaving 4 bases not matched to a gene. The CDR3 length is 12 residues. Per the germline V gene, CDR1 is SGHRS and CDR2 is YFSETQ. These data are taken from a study of T cell responses to AZD1222 COVID-19 vaccine. Whole-study findings and limits: The span of vaccine-associated CD4 TCRs extended across spike, with dominance at 160-218 and 743-854. Just a handful of people given AZD1222 tested seropositive at baseline. Close to half of all spike-specific TCRs reportedly target regions of the variants that are unmutated. White British ancestry dominated among donors, who included more females, and clonal diversity was possibly underestimated.

The receptor's source is an adult who received the AZD1222 COVID-19 vaccine. The sample in question was peripheral blood, obtained 28 days after the second AZD1222 dose. The chain joins TRBV5-1 to TRBJ1-2, with 8 bases identical to TRBD1. The CDR3 DNA reads TGCGCCAGCAGCATCGGACAGGGAGGCTACACCTTC. Its translation: CASSIGQGGYTF.